This note documents a single T cell receptor beta chain sequence. The antigen is undetermined. V was clipped by 2 bases and J by 2 bases, with 10 bases between them. Germline loops: CDR1 SGHTA, CDR2 FQGNSA. This CDR3 is built from 16 residues. Isolated RNA was reverse transcribed in full, so expressed TCRB transcripts were sequenced. Using immunoSEQ multiplex PCR, the repertoire was profiled, and TCRdb retains in-frame clones only, with some absent. Of 600,000 to 750,000 clones listed, around 12% are singletons. The sample belongs to a study of beta chain features in type 1 diabetes. Whole-study results and caveats: Among patients with Type 1 diabetes, TCRB CDR3s were moderately but significantly shorter in every one of the four CD4+ subsets.

What was sequenced was naive CD4+ T cells from blood. The origin of this receptor is a man aged 25-45 years with type 1 diabetes. The rearrangement links TRBV7-2 to TRBJ2-6; D is ambiguous. The CDR3 DNA is TGTGCCAGCAGCTTATTAAGCAGGCCTGGGGCCAACGTCCTGACTTTC. Translation gives CASSLLSRPGANVLTF.